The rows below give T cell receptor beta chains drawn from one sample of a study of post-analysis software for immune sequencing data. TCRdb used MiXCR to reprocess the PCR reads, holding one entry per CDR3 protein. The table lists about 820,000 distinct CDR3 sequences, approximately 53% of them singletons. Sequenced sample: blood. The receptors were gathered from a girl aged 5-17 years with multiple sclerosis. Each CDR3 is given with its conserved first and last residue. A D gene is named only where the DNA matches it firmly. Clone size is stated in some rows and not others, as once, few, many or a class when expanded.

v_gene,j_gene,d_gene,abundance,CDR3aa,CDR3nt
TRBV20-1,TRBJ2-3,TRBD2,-,CSAGRLAGGLMADTQYF,TGCAGTGCTGGACGACTAGCGGGAGGGTTAATGGCAGATACGCAGTATTTT
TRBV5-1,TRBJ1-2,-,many,CASSLGRSNYGYTF,TGCGCCAGCAGCCTGGGACGGAGCAACTATGGCTACACCTTC
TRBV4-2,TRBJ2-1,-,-,CASSQERLGGANEQFF,TGTGCCAGCAGCCAAGAACGGTTGGGGGGGGCCAATGAGCAGTTCTTC
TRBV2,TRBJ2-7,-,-,CASRGLTYEQYF,TGTGCCAGCAGAGGGCTAACCTACGAGCAGTACTTC
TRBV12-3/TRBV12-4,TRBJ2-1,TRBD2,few,CASRGTSGRPGEQFF,TGTGCCAGCAGGGGGACTAGCGGGAGACCGGGGGAGCAGTTCTTC
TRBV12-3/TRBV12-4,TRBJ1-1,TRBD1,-,CASRPGQGVPEAFF,TGTGCCAGCAGGCCGGGACAGGGGGTCCCTGAAGCTTTCTTT
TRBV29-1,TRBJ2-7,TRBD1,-,CSVVGTGSPTYEQYF,TGCAGCGTTGTGGGGACAGGATCACCAACCTACGAGCAGTACTTC
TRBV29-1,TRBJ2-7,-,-,CSVANANEQYF,TGCAGCGTGGCCAATGCTAACGAGCAGTACTTC
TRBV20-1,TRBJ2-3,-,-,CSVPGWNTDTQYF,TGCAGTGTCCCCGGTTGGAACACAGATACGCAGTATTTT
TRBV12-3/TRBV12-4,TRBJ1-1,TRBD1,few,CASSAGQGVKAFF,TGTGCCAGCAGTGCGGGACAGGGGGTGAAAGCTTTCTTT
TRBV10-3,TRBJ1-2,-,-,CAISESTGYTF,TGTGCCATCAGTGAGTCGACGGGCTACACCTTC
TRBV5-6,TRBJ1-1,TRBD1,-,CASSLWAGGGYTEAFF,TGTGCCAGCAGCTTGTGGGCAGGGGGCGGATACACTGAAGCTTTCTTT
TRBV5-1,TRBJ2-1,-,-,CASSLSGESGEQFF,TGCGCCAGCAGCTTGTCGGGAGAGTCCGGGGAGCAGTTCTTC
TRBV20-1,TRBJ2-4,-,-,CSARDLWGAKNIQYF,TGCAGTGCTAGAGATCTCTGGGGAGCCAAAAACATTCAGTACTTC
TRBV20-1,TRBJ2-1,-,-,CSARVKLPPVEQFF,TGCAGTGCTAGAGTTAAACTACCTCCGGTTGAGCAGTTCTTC
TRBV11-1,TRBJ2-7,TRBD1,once,CASSRSGQGLEQYF,TGTGCCAGCAGCCGCAGCGGACAGGGGCTTGAGCAGTACTTC
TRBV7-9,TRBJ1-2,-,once,CASSLDGGGGGYTF,TGTGCCAGCAGCTTAGATGGGGGCGGAGGAGGCTACACCTTC
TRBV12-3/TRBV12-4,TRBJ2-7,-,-,CASTLGGLLNEQYF,TGTGCCAGCACTCTAGGGGGACTCCTGAACGAGCAGTACTTC
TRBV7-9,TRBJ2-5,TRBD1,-,CASSSGQGLQTQYF,TGTGCCAGCAGCTCGGGACAGGGTCTACAGACCCAGTACTTC
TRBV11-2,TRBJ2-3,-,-,CASSRLAQGDTQYF,TGTGCCAGCAGCCGCCTCGCGCAGGGGGATACGCAGTATTTT
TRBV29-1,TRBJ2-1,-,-,CSSAQPGLKQFF,TGCAGCTCAGCGCAACCGGGACTCAAGCAGTTCTTC
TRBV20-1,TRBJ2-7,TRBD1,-,CSARDGAGTAYEQYF,TGCAGTGCTAGAGATGGGGCCGGGACAGCTTACGAGCAGTACTTC
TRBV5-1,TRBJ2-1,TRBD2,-,CASSLVGGPFEQFF,TGCGCCAGCAGCTTGGTGGGAGGGCCCTTTGAGCAGTTCTTC
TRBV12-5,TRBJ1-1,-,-,CASGLVGGTEAFF,TGTGCTAGTGGTTTGGTAGGGGGTACTGAAGCTTTCTTT
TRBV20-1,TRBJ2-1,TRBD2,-,CSARDPLAGVRDEQFF,TGCAGTGCTAGAGATCCACTAGCGGGAGTTAGGGATGAGCAGTTCTTC
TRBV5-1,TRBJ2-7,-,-,CASSLAGTQFYEQYF,TGCGCCAGCAGCTTGGCCGGGACACAATTCTACGAGCAGTACTTC
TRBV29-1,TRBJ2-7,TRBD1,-,CNVAKDRGSYEQYF,TGCAACGTGGCAAAGGACAGGGGTTCCTACGAGCAGTACTTC
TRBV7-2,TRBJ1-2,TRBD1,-,CASRSTGTGYTF,TGTGCCAGCAGGTCGACAGGGACGGGCTACACCTTC
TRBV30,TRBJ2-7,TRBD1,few,CAWRHEGGVGSSEQYF,TGTGCCTGGAGGCACGAAGGGGGCGTCGGGTCTTCTGAGCAGTACTTC
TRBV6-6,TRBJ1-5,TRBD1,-,CASSYSRTGNLPQHF,TGTGCCAGCAGTTACTCGAGGACAGGGAATCTGCCCCAGCATTTT
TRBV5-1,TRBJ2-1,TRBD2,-,CASSSVSSGGTSNEQFF,TGCGCCAGCAGCTCGGTGTCTAGCGGGGGTACCTCCAATGAGCAGTTCTTC
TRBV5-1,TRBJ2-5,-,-,CASSLDAPGETQYF,TGCGCCAGCAGCTTAGACGCGCCCGGGGAGACCCAGTACTTC
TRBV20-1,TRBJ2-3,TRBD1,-,CSASSSTGITDTQYF,TGCAGTGCTTCTTCCTCGACAGGGATCACAGATACGCAGTATTTT
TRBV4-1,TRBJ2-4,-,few,CASSQQRFENIQYF,TGCGCCAGCAGCCAACAGCGGTTCGAGAACATTCAGTACTTC
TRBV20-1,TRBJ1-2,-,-,CSARDPADRLTNYGYTF,TGCAGTGCTAGAGATCCGGCAGACCGACTCACTAACTATGGCTACACCTTC
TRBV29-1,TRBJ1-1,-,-,CSVTKGANTEAFF,TGCAGCGTTACTAAAGGGGCGAACACTGAAGCTTTCTTT
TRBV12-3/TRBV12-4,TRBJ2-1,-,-,CATKEWPNEQFF,TGTGCCACCAAGGAATGGCCCAATGAGCAGTTCTTC
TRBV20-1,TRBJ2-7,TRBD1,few,CSARDRDSFYEQYF,TGCAGTGCTAGAGATAGGGACAGTTTCTACGAGCAGTACTTC
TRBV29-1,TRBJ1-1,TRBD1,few,CSGRQGTNTEAFF,TGCAGCGGTCGACAGGGGACGAACACTGAAGCTTTCTTT
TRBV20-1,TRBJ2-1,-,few,CSARQGGTNYNEQFF,TGCAGTGCTAGACAGGGGGGGACCAACTACAATGAGCAGTTCTTC
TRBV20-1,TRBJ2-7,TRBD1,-,CSARRRDRDSHEQYF,TGCAGTGCTAGGCGCCGGGACAGGGATAGCCACGAGCAGTACTTC
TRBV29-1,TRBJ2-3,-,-,CSVDIGADTDTQYF,TGCAGCGTTGATATAGGGGCAGACACAGATACGCAGTATTTT